This T cell receptor beta chain originates from a study of tumor-infiltrating lymphocytes in primary liver carcinoma. Between 20 and 30 mg of unsorted bulk tissue served as the source from which RNA and DNA were co-extracted. The CDR3 is 15 residues long. V lost 0 bases to trimming and J lost 4 bases, with 12 bases between them. Looked up from germline, CDR1 is SGHAT and CDR2 is FQNNGV. Of note for this clonotype: This clone may be a read error of a much larger clone one base away. No conserved phenylalanine or tryptophan ends this CDR3, so it is likely a read error.

The investigators made TCR beta cDNA from approximately 510 ng total RNA, using a constant-region primer. Three nested multiplex PCR rounds, a slightly modified ARM-PCR, produced the libraries for TCR beta. TRBV1-TRBV30 forward and Cbeta reverse primers drove the first two roughly 10-cycle rounds. TCRdb redid the calling of the multiplex PCR reads with MiXCR, one entry per CDR3 protein. The sample includes about 30,000 distinct CDR3 sequences, around 70% of them seen just once. The sequence came from a woman aged 25-40 years with primary liver carcinoma and hepatitis B virus infection. This chain uses TRBV11-2 with TRBJ1-2; no reliable D call. Specimen: liver tumor tissue from sampling region 3. Subset described: tumor region T3, left-lateral pole. The CDR3 spells CASSLEPGAIYGYTL. The CDR3 DNA reads TGTGCCAGCAGCTTAGAACCGGGAGCAATCTATGGCTACACCTTA.